These 18 T cell receptor beta chains were all obtained from the same sample, sequenced in a study of yellow fever vaccine responses in identical twins. MiXCR was run by TCRdb on the RT-PCR reads, yielding one entry per CDR3 protein. The data show roughly 350 distinct CDR3 sequences, with about 72% seen just once and about 44% held by the top ten. The source was T cells from blood (PBMCs), unsorted or a sorted subset (not recorded which), collected before or after yellow fever vaccination (not recorded which). All receptors derive from a female donor who received the yellow fever vaccine.

The chain carries TRBV7-3 and TRBJ2-2; D call uncertain. CDR1 and CDR2 from the germline V gene are SGHTA and FQGTGA. The V end lost 2 bases, the J end lost 8 bases, and 9 bases lay between the germline ends. This CDR3 contains 13 residues. CDR3: CASSLPPSGELFF. The CDR3 DNA reads as TGTGCCAGCAGCTTACCGCCTTCGGGGGAGCTGTTTTTT.

This chain connects TRBV29-1 to TRBJ1-4; D remains unclear. Per germline, CDR1 SQVTM and CDR2 ANQGSEA. The CDR3 length is 14 residues. Trimming took off 3 bases at V and 3 bases at J, with 11 bases between the two ends. The CDR3 nucleotides are TGCAGCGTTGAGAGGCTGGCGGCTAATGAAAAACTGTTTTTT. Its protein product is CSVERLAANEKLFF. Full variable domain (outside the CDR3, taken from reference TRBV29-1 and TRBJ1-4): SAVISQKPSRDICQRGTSLTIQCQVDSQVTMMFWYRQQPGQSLTLIATANQGSEATYESGFVIDKFPISRPNLTFSTLTVSNMSPEDSSIYLCSVERLAANEKLFFGSGTQLSVL.

The chain employs TRBV6-2 or TRBV6-3 and TRBJ1-2; D is undetermined. CDR3 length: 11 amino acids. V was cut by 3 bases and J by 6 bases, with 5 bases left in between. Germline CDR1 reads MNHEY; CDR2 reads SVGEGT. CDR3 amino acids: CASSYPDGYTF. DNA of the CDR3: TGTGCCAGCAGTTATCCAGATGGCTACACCTTC.

The chain carries TRBV12-5 and TRBJ2-5; D is perhaps TRBD1 or TRBD2 (5 bases each). From germline, CDR1 is LGHNT and CDR2 FRNRAP. V was clipped by 5 bases and J by 5 bases, with 24 bases between them. This CDR3 comprises 17 residues. CDR3 nucleotide sequence: TGTGCTAGTGGTCTCGGGTATCTCGGGGCGGAAGGGGAGACCCAGTACTTC. Its protein product is CASGLGYLGAEGETQYF.

The V gene is TRBV7-2, the J gene TRBJ1-2; D is ambiguous. This CDR3 comprises 12 residues. Germline lookup yields CDR1 SGHTA and CDR2 FQGNSA. V was pared by 7 bases and J by 4 bases, with 10 bases between. The CDR3: CASTWGAYGYTF. CDR3 DNA sequence: TGTGCCAGCACCTGGGGAGCCTATGGCTACACCTTC. Full variable domain (rest looked up from reference TRBV7-2 and TRBJ1-2): GAGVSQSPSNKVTEKGKDVELRCDPISGHTALYWYRQSLGQGLEFLIYFQGNSAPDKSGLPSDRFSAERTGGSVSTLTIQRTQQEDSAVYLCASTWGAYGYTFGSGTRLTVV.

The V call is TRBV6-5, the J call TRBJ1-2; D possibly corresponds to TRBD1 (6 bases). Germline V gives CDR1 MNHEY, CDR2 SVGAGI. V shed 2 bases and J shed 4 bases, with 11 bases lying between them. The CDR3 extends over 14 amino acids. Here the CDR3 reads CASSYGGPPYGYTF. CDR3 sequence (DNA): TGTGCCAGCAGTTACGGGGGGCCCCCCTATGGCTACACCTTC.

The chain employs TRBV11-1 and TRBJ2-1; D is unclear. The V gene lost 1 base and the J gene lost 8 bases, with 9 bases spanning the gap. CDR3 size: 13 residues. Germline CDR1 is SGHAT and CDR2 is FQDESV (reference sequence). For the CDR3, the DNA is TGTGCCAGCAGCTTAGGGACGGTGGATGAGCAGTTCTTC. It codes for CASSLGTVDEQFF.

The rearrangement links TRBV4-1 to TRBJ2-7, with no clear D. The CDR3 consists of 15 residues. The V gene's germline CDR1 is MGHRA and CDR2 YSYEKL. Deletions cut 3 bases from V and 3 bases from J, with 15 bases between. CDR3 in amino acids: CASSHPTDVGYEQYF. The CDR3 DNA reads TGCGCCAGCAGCCATCCTACTGACGTTGGCTACGAGCAGTACTTC.

This chain uses TRBV11-3 with TRBJ2-1; D remains unclear. V was shortened by 5 bases and J by 0 bases, with 14 bases between the two germline ends. CDR1 is SGHNT, CDR2 YENEEA, per germline. CDR3 size: 16 residues. In DNA, the CDR3 is TGTGCCAGCAGCCCCCAAGCAGAGAGCTCCTACAATGAGCAGTTCTTC. Translation: CASSPQAESSYNEQFF.

V usage is TRBV15 and J usage is TRBJ1-5, with D hard to call. The CDR3 runs to 14 residues. The V end was cut by 0 bases, the J end by 7 bases, with 10 bases between. Looked up from germline, CDR1 is LNHNV and CDR2 is YYDKDF (reference sequence). CDR3 DNA sequence: TGTGCCACCAGCAGAGATATCGAAGAACAGCCCCAGCATTTT. Translated, it gives CATSRDIEEQPQHF. The full variable domain, in which reference TRBV15 and TRBJ1-5 provide the parts outside the CDR3, is DAMVIQNPRYQVTQFGKPVTLSCSQTLNHNVMYWYQQKSSQAPKLLFHYYDKDFNNEADTPDNFQSRRPNTSFCFLDIRSPGLGDTAMYLCATSRDIEEQPQHFGDGTRLSIL.

The J gene is TRBJ2-1, the V gene TRBV5-4; 8 bases match TRBD1. Germline assignment: CDR1 SGHNT and CDR2 YYREEE (reference sequence). The CDR3 contains 16 residues. V lost 0 bases and J lost 4; bases outside the gene matches: 6. In nucleotides, the CDR3 is TGTGCCAGCAGCTTGGGGCAGGGGGCGCTTTACAATGAGCAGTTCTTC. Translation gives CASSLGQGALYNEQFF.

The genes are TRBV6-1 and TRBJ2-6; TRBD2 is a possible D gene (5 bases). The CDR3 consists of 14 residues. Trimming took off 9 bases at V and 3 bases at J, with 12 bases between the two ends. The germline gives CDR1 MNHNS, CDR2 SASEGT. The CDR3 DNA reads TGTGCCAGTTACGGGAAAATTGGGGCCAACGTCCTGACTTTC. This encodes CASYGKIGANVLTF.

This chain uses TRBV12-3 or TRBV12-4 with TRBJ2-7, with 14 bases that match TRBD2. The V segment lost 6 bases and the J segment 5 bases; nucleotides outside the gene matches: 15. This CDR3 has 18 amino acids. CDR3: CASRSDAGTSGRRNEQYF. Written as DNA, the CDR3 is TGTGCCAGCAGATCCGATGCCGGGACTAGCGGGAGACGCAACGAGCAGTACTTC.

V is TRBV12-3 or TRBV12-4 and J is TRBJ2-3, with TRBD2 matching over 11 bases. The J segment lost 3 bases and the V segment lost 4 bases, leaving 12 bases of the junction unmatched. The CDR3 extends over 18 amino acids. The CDR3 is CASSSFYPRTSGTDTQYF. Here the CDR3 DNA reads TGTGCCAGCAGTTCGTTTTACCCCAGGACTAGCGGGACAGATACGCAGTATTTT.

The table lists this clonotype with a few counts. V and J are TRBV12-3 or TRBV12-4 and TRBJ1-1; no definite D call. V lost 5 bases to trimming and J lost 4 bases, with 17 bases between them. The CDR3 loop spans 15 amino acids. The CDR3 bases are TGTGCCAGCAGTCTTGGCCACACACTGGGCACTGAAGCTTTCTTT. Amino acids: CASSLGHTLGTEAFF.

This chain joins TRBV4-1 and TRBJ1-2; D is possibly TRBD1 (6 bases). Looked up from germline, CDR1 is MGHRA and CDR2 is YSYEKL. This CDR3 is 15 amino acids long. V lost 0 bases and J lost 1, with 9 bases in between. The CDR3 reads CASSQEGRGNYGYTF. The CDR3 DNA follows: TGCGCCAGCAGCCAAGAGGGCAGGGGTAACTATGGCTACACCTTC.

In this sample, this clonotype is hyperexpanded. The J gene is TRBJ1-1, the V gene TRBV4-3; D ambiguous. Germline V gene data show CDR1 as LGHNA and CDR2 as YSLEER. The CDR3 is 15 residues long. The V end was cut by 0 bases, the J end by 6 bases, with 14 bases between. The CDR3 region has the DNA TGCGCCAGCAGCCAAGATAGTCTGGGTCAGGCTGAAGCTTTCTTT. Translated: CASSQDSLGQAEAFF.

Notes on this clonotype: The junction departs from germline at one end; a sequencing error may be responsible. The chain carries TRBV6-4 and TRBJ1-5; D is ambiguous. The CDR3 covers 17 residues. From germline, CDR1 is MRHNA and CDR2 SNTAGT. The CDR3 DNA follows: TGTGCCATCAGTGCCTCGGGTCTTGGAAGTAGCAATCAGCCCCAGCATTTT. Protein product: CAISASGLGSSNQPQHF.